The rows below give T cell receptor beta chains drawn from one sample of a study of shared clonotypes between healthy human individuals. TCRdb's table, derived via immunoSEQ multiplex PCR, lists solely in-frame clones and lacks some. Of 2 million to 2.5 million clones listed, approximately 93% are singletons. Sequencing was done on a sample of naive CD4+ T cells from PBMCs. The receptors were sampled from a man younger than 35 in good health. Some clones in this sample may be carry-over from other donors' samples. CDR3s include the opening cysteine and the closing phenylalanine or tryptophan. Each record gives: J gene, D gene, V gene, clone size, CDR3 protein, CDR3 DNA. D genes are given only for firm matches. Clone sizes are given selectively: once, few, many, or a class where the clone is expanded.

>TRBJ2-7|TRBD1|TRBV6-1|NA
CASREAGTADYEQYF
TGTGCCAGCAGAGAAGCCGGGACAGCGGACTACGAGCAGTACTTC
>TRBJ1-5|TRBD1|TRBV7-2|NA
CASSLVTGYNQPQHF
TGTGCCAGCAGCTTAGTGACAGGGTACAATCAGCCCCAGCATTTT
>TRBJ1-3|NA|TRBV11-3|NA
CASSTPRGSGNTIYF
TGTGCCAGCAGCACCCCTCGGGGGTCTGGAAACACCATATATTTT
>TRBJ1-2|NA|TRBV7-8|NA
CASSFEGGGYTF
TGTGCCAGCAGCTTTGAGGGGGGTGGCTACACCTTC
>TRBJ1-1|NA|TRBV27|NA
CASIRRSQPQNTEAFF
TGTGCCAGCATTCGAAGGAGTCAACCACAAAACACTGAAGCTTTCTTT
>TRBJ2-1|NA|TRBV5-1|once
CASSLGGSYNEQFF
TGCGCCAGCAGTTTAGGAGGTTCTTACAATGAGCAGTTCTTC
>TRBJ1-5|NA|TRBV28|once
CASSLDSYNQPQHF
TGTGCCAGCAGTTTAGACAGCTACAATCAGCCCCAGCATTTT
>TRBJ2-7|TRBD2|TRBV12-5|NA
CASGLSTSGLSPEQYF
TGTGCTAGTGGTTTGTCGACTAGCGGGTTAAGCCCTGAGCAGTACTTC
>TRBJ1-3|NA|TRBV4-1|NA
CASSRWSEGDGNTIYF
TGCGCCAGCAGCCGATGGTCTGAAGGAGATGGAAACACCATATATTTT
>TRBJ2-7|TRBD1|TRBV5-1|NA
CASSRRSGQDEQYF
TGCGCCAGCTCCCGCCGCTCGGGACAGGACGAGCAGTACTTC
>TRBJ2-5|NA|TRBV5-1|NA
CASTTPGLETQYF
TGCGCCAGCACGACCCCAGGTCTGGAGACCCAGTACTTC
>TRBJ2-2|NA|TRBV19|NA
CASSTSASAGELFF
TGTGCCAGTAGTACTTCGGCCAGCGCCGGGGAGCTGTTTTTT
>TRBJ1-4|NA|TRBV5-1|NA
CASSFGTPSSDEKLFF
TGCGCCAGCAGCTTTGGAACCCCCTCGTCGGATGAAAAACTGTTTTTT
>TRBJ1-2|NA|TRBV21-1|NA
CASSTKYDRSTNYGYTF
TGTGCCAGCAGCACTAAATATGACAGGAGCACTAACTATGGCTACACCTTC
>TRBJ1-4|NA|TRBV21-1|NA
CASSKVNEGGGATNEKLFF
TGTGCCAGCAGCAAAGTAAATGAGGGAGGGGGTGCAACTAATGAAAAACTGTTTTTT
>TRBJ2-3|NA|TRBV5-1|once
CASSGVGGDTQYF
TGCGCCAGCAGCGGAGTCGGAGGCGATACGCAGTATTTT
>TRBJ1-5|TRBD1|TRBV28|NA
CASSMGTGPGNQPQHF
TGTGCCAGCAGTATGGGGACAGGCCCTGGCAATCAGCCCCAGCATTTT
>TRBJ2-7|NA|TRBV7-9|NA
CASSLVGERYEQYF
TGTGCCAGCAGCTTAGTGGGGGAAAGGTACGAGCAGTACTTC
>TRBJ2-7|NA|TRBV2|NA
CASSPHNPPGTF
TGTGCCAGCAGTCCGCACAACCCACCCGGGACCTTC
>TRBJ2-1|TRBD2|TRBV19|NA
CASTGVGGRTYNEQFF
TGTGCCAGTACCGGCGTCGGGGGGAGGACCTACAATGAGCAGTTCTTC
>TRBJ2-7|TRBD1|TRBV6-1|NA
CASRRGQGPIYEQYF
TGTGCCAGCAGAAGGGGACAGGGGCCCATCTACGAGCAGTACTTC
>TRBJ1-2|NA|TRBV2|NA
CASSPGGNYGYTF
TGTGCCAGCAGTCCGGGGGGGAACTATGGCTACACCTTC
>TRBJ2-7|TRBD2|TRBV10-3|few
CAISVTAGVYEQYF
TGTGCCATCAGTGTTACCGCGGGAGTCTACGAGCAGTACTTC
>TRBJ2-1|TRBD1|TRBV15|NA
CATSGRMDRGRNEQFF
TGTGCCACCAGCGGGAGAATGGACAGGGGAAGGAATGAGCAGTTCTTC
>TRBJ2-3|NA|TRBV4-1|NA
CASSIKQGEGTDTQYF
TGCGCCAGCAGCATTAAACAGGGAGAGGGCACAGATACGCAGTATTTT
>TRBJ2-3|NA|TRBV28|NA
CASITDRSDTQYF
TGTGCCAGCATCACGGACAGATCAGATACGCAGTATTTT
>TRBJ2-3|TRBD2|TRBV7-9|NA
CASSLAGVAGTDTQYF
TGTGCCAGCAGCTTAGCTGGGGTAGCGGGGACAGATACGCAGTATTTT
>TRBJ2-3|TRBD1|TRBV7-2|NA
CASSRPGTGPRGTDTQYF
TGTGCCAGCAGCCGTCCCGGGACAGGCCCGAGGGGCACAGATACGCAGTATTTT
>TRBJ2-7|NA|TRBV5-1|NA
CASSPGGLHYEQYF
TGCGCCAGCAGCCCGGGTGGGCTTCACTACGAGCAGTACTTC
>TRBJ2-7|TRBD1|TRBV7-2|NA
CASSLQDRPSYEQYF
TGTGCCAGCAGCTTACAGGACAGGCCATCCTACGAGCAGTACTTC
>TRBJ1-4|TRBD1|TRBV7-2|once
CASSARTGGREKLFF
TGTGCCAGCAGCGCCCGGACAGGGGGCCGTGAAAAACTGTTTTTT
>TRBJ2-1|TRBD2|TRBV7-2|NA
CASSFSGLENEQFF
TGTGCCAGCAGCTTCTCGGGACTAGAGAATGAGCAGTTCTTC
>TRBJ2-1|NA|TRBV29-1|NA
CSVARDVVNNEQFF
TGCAGCGTTGCTCGGGATGTGGTAAACAATGAGCAGTTCTTC
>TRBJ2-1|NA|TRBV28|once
CASSSPLAGAYNEQFF
TGTGCCAGCAGTTCTCCCCTCGCCGGGGCCTACAATGAGCAGTTCTTC
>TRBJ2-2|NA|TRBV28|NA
CASSPAGELFF
TGTGCCAGCAGCCCAGCCGGGGAGCTGTTTTTT
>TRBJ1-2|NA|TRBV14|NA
CASSQVTGRGGYTF
TGTGCCAGCAGCCAAGTTACAGGGCGGGGTGGCTACACCTTC
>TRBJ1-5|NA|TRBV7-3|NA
CASSLIREDQPQHF
TGTGCCAGCAGCTTAATCAGGGAGGATCAGCCCCAGCATTTT
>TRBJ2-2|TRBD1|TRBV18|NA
CASSPIPGQTNTGELFF
TGTGCCAGCTCACCAATACCGGGACAGACGAACACCGGGGAGCTGTTTTTT
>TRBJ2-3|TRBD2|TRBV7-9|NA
CASSAGGWRGSTDTQYF
TGTGCCAGCTCTGCGGGAGGGTGGAGGGGTAGCACAGATACGCAGTATTTT
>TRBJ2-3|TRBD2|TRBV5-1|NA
CASSPLAGGDTQYF
TGCGCCAGCAGCCCTCTAGCGGGAGGAGATACGCAGTATTTT
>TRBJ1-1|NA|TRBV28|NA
CASSSSGAMNTEAFF
TGTGCCAGCAGTTCGTCAGGGGCCATGAACACTGAAGCTTTCTTT
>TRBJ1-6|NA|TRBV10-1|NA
CASSFGDSPLHF
TGCGCCAGCAGTTTCGGGGATTCACCCCTCCACTTT
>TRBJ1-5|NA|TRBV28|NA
CASTRDPSPYQPQHF
TGTGCCAGCACCAGGGACCCCAGCCCGTATCAGCCCCAGCATTTT
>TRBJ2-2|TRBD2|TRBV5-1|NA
CASSLVSGRSVGELFF
TGCGCCAGCAGCTTGGTAAGCGGGAGGTCTGTCGGGGAGCTGTTTTTT
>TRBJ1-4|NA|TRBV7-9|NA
CASSPPGAGEEKLFF
TGTGCCAGCAGCCCCCCAGGGGCAGGGGAGGAAAAACTGTTTTTT
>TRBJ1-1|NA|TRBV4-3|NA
CASSQESGAEAFF
TGCGCCAGCAGCCAAGAGTCGGGGGCTGAAGCTTTCTTT
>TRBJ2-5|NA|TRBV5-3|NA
CARSPDREGETQYF
TGTGCCAGAAGCCCTGACAGGGAGGGGGAGACCCAGTACTTC
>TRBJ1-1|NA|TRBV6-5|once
CASSYSWDTEAFF
TGTGCCAGCAGTTACTCTTGGGACACTGAAGCTTTCTTT
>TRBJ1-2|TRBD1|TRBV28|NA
CASQGPGYGYTF
TGTGCCTCACAGGGGCCAGGCTATGGCTACACCTTC
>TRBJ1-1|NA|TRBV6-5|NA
CASSPKGTEAFF
TGTGCCAGCAGTCCCAAGGGTACTGAAGCTTTCTTT
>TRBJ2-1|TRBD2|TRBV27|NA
CASSFLQRGREQFF
TGTGCCAGCAGTTTTCTACAGCGGGGGAGGGAGCAGTTCTTC
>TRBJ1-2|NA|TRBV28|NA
CATTRPHSYGYTF
TGTGCCACCACGCGACCACACAGCTATGGCTACACCTTC
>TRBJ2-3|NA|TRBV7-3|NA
CASRLTSKDTQYF
TGTGCCAGCAGACTCACTAGCAAAGATACGCAGTATTTT
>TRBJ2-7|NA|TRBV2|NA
CASMRDGAYEQYF
TGTGCCAGCATGCGCGACGGGGCCTACGAGCAGTACTTC
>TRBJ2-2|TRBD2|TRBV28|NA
CASSLSGRTTGELFF
TGTGCCAGCAGCCTTAGCGGGAGGACTACCGGGGAGCTGTTTTTT
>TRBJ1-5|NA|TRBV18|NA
CASSPQGSSNQPQHF
TGTGCCAGCTCACCACAGGGGTCTAGCAATCAGCCCCAGCATTTT
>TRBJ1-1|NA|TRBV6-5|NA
CASSYSEGRAFF
TGTGCCAGCAGTTACTCGGAGGGGCGAGCTTTCTTT
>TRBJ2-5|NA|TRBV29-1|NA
CSVQRHQETQYF
TGCAGCGTCCAAAGGCACCAAGAGACCCAGTACTTC